This TCR beta chain is drawn from a study of T cells after posttransplantation cyclophosphamide. A marrow graft followed busulfan-fludarabine conditioning, with cyclophosphamide on days +3 and +4. The germline CDR1 and CDR2 sequences are SGDLS and YYNGEE. The CDR3 totals 15 residues. The ends were cut back, 3 bases at V and 4 bases at J, with 15 bases in the middle. The data were produced by immunoSEQ multiplex PCR, yet TCRdb's version contains in-frame clones alone and is incomplete. The sample has approximately 22,000 clones; 86% are singletons. The sample in question was PBMCs, obtained after allogeneic stem cell transplant with posttransplant cyclophosphamide. V usage is TRBV9 and J usage is TRBJ2-3, with D unresolved. This receptor was taken from a female patient between 30 and 45 years old who received an allogeneic stem cell transplant from an unrelated donor, was CMV-positive, and had no GVHD. These T cells may partly come from the graft donor. The CDR3 here is CASSASVWQADTQYF. CDR3 nucleotides: TGTGCCAGCAGCGCCTCCGTTTGGCAGGCAGATACGCAGTATTTT.